This T cell receptor (beta chain) was captured by sequencing in a study of CD8 T cells in Susac syndrome. The CDR3 covers 16 residues. CDR1 SQVTM and CDR2 ANQGSEA come from the germline V gene. V lost 1 base, J lost 2 bases, and 15 bases lay in between. CD8+ and CD4+ T cells from blood underwent TCR beta sequencing. Included as multiple sclerosis controls were treatment-naive patients who had stable or active relapsing-remitting disease. FACS enriched CD8+ TEMRA cells, while bulk CD8+ and CD4+ were negatively isolated. The RNA, about 0.5 to 1 ug, was put through reverse transcription using random hexamers. TCR beta CDR3 was amplified by immunoSEQ multiplex PCR. This amplification extended across 54 Vbeta and 13 Jbeta segments. TCRdb reanalysed the immunoSEQ multiplex PCR reads using MiXCR and keeps one entry per CDR3 protein. The sample holds about 130,000 distinct CDR3 sequences; roughly 94% are singletons and the top ten take 0.095% to 0.15%.

The specimen sequenced was CD4+ T cells from PBMCs. The chain has TRBV29-1 and TRBJ2-1, with D possibly being TRBD2 (5 bases). This receptor was identified in a human donor with multiple sclerosis. CDR3 in amino acids: CSVEGMSDLTYNEQFF. The CDR3 nucleotides are TGCAGCGTTGAAGGGATGTCGGACTTAACCTACAATGAGCAGTTCTTC.